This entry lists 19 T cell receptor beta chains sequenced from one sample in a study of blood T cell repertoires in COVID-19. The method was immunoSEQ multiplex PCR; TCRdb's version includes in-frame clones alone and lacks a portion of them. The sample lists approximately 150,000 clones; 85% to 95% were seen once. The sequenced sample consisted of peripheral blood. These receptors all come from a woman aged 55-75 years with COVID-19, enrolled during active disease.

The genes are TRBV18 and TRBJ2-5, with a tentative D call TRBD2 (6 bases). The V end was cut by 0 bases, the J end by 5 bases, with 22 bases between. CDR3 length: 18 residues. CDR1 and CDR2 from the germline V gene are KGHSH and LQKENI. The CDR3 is CASSPPSPMIVRGETQYF. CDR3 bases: TGTGCCAGCTCACCACCGAGCCCCATGATAGTTCGGGGGGAGACCCAGTACTTC. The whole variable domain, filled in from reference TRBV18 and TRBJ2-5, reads NAGVMQNPRHLVRRRGQEARLRCSPMKGHSHVYWYRQLPEEGLKFMVYLQKENIIDESGMPKERFSAEFPKEGPSILRIQQVVRGDSAAYFCASSPPSPMIVRGETQYFGPGTRLLVL.

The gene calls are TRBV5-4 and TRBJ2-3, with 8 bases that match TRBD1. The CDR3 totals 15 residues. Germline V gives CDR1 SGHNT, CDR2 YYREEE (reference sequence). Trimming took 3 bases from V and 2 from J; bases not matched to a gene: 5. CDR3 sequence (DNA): TGTGCCAGCAGCTCCGGACAGGGCACCACAGATACGCAGTATTTT. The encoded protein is CASSSGQGTTDTQYF.

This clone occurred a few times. For the CDR3, the DNA is TGTGCCAGCGGCCCTTTCTCGCCCCTCCACTTT. Translating it yields CASGPFSPLHF. V is TRBV27 and J is TRBJ1-6; D gene uncertain. The CDR3 runs to 11 residues. V lost 8 bases to trimming and J lost 13 bases, with 12 bases between them. Germline V gene lookup returns CDR1 MNHEY and CDR2 SMNVEV (reference sequence).

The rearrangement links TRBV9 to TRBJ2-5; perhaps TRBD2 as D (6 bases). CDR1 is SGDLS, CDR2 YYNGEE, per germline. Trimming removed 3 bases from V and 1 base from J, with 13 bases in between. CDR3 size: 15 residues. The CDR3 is CASSGNSGLQETQYF. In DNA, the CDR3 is TGTGCCAGCAGCGGGAATTCGGGACTCCAAGAGACCCAGTACTTC.

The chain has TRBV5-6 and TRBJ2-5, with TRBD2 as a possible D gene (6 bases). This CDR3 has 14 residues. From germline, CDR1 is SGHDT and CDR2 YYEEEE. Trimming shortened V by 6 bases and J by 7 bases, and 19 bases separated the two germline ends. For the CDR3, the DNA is TGTGCCAGCACTGGAAACAGTCTCGGGGGGACCCAGTACTTC. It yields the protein CASTGNSLGGTQYF.

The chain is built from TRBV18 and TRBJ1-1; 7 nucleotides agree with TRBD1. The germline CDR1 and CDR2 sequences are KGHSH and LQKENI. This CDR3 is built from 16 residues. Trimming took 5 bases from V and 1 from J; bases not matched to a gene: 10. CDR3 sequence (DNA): TGTGCCAGCTCAGCAGTAACAGGGGCGGGGAACACTGAAGCTTTCTTT. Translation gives CASSAVTGAGNTEAFF.

The CDR3 DNA is TGTGCCAGTAGTATTATGGGTCAGACTAACCAGCCCCAGCATTTT. This translates into CASSIMGQTNQPQHF. The rearrangement links TRBV19 to TRBJ1-5; D is unclear. This CDR3 is 15 amino acids long. V lost 3 bases to trimming and J lost 7 bases, with 16 bases between them. Germline V gives CDR1 LNHDA, CDR2 SQIVND (reference sequence).

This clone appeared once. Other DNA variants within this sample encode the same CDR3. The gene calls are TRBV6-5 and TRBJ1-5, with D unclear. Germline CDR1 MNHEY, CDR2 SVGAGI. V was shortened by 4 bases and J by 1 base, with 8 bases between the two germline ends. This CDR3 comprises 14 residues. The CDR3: CASSSAGSNQPQHF. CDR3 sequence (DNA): TGTGCCAGCAGTTCCGCGGGAAGCAATCAGCCCCAGCATTTT.

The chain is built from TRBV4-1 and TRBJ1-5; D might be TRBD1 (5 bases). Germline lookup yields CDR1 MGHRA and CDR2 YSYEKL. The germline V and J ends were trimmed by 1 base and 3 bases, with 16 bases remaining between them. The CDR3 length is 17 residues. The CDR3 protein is CASSQAAPGQLNQPQHF. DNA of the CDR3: TGCGCCAGCAGCCAAGCGGCTCCAGGGCAACTCAATCAGCCCCAGCATTTT.

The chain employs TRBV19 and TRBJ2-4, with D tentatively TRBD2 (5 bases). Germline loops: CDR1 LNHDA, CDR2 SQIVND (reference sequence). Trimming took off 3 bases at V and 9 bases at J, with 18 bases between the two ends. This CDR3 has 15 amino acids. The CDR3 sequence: CASSMITTQRSIQYF. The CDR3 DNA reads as TGTGCCAGTAGTATGATAACTACGCAGCGGAGCATTCAGTACTTC. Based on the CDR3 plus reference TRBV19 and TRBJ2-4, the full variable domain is DGGITQSPKYLFRKEGQNVTLSCEQNLNHDAMYWYRQDPGQGLRLIYYSQIVNDFQKGDIAEGYSVSREKKESFPLTVTSAQKNPTAFYLCASSMITTQRSIQYFGAGTRLSVL.

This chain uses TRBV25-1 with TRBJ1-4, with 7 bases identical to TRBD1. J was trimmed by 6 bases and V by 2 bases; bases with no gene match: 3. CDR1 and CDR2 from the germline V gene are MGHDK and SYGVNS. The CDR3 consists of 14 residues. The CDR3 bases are TGTGCCAGCAGTGAAAGACAGGGTTATGAAAAACTGTTTTTT. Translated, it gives CASSERQGYEKLFF.

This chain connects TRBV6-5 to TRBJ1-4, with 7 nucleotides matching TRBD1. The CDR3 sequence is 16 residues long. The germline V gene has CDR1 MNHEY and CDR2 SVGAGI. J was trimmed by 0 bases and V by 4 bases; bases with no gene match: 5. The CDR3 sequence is CASSLTGSPTNEKLFF. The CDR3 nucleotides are TGTGCCAGCAGTTTGACAGGGAGTCCAACTAATGAAAAACTGTTTTTT.

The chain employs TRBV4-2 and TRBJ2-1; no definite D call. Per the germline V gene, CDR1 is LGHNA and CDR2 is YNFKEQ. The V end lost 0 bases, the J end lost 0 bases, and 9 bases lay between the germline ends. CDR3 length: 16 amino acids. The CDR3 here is CASSQDGQSSYNEQFF. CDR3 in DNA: TGTGCCAGCAGCCAAGATGGGCAGTCCTCCTACAATGAGCAGTTCTTC.

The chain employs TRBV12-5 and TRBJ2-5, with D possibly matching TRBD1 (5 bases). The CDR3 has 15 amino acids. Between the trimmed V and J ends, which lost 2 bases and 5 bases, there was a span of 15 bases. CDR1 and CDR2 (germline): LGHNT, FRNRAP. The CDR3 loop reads CASGLTHPGNETQYF. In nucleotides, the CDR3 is TGTGCTAGTGGTTTGACACATCCAGGGAACGAGACCCAGTACTTC.

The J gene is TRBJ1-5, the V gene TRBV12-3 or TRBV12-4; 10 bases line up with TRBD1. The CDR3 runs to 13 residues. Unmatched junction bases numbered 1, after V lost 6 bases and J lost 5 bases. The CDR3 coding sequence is TGTGCCAGCAGAGGACAGGGGGATCAGCCCCAGCATTTT. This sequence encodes CASRGQGDQPQHF.

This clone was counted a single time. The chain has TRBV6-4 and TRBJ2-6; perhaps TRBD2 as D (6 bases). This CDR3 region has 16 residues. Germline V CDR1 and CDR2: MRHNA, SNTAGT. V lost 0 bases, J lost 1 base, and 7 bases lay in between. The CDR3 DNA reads TGTGCCAGCAGTGACTCGGGGGGTTCTGGGGCCAACGTCCTGACTTTC. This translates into CASSDSGGSGANVLTF.

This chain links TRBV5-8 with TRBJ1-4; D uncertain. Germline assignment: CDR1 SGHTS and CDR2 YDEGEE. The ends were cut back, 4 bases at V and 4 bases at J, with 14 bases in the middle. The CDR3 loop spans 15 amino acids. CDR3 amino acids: CASSQGRESNEKLFF. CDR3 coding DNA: TGTGCCAGCAGCCAAGGACGGGAGAGTAATGAAAAACTGTTTTTT.

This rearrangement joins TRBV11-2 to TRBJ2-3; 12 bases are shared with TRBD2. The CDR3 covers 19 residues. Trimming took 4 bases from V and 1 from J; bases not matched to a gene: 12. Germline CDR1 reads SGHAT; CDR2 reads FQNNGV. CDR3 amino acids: CASSSRASGGAYGTDTQYF. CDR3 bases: TGTGCCAGCAGCTCCCGGGCTAGCGGGGGGGCGTATGGCACAGATACGCAGTATTTT.

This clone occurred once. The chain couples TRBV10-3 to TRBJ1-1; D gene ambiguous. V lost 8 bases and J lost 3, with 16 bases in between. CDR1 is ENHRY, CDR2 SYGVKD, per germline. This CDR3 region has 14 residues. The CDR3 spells CAIQQVPEDTEAFF. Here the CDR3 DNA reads TGTGCCATCCAGCAGGTACCGGAGGACACTGAAGCTTTCTTT.